The present T cell receptor beta chain was sequenced within a study of shared clonotypes between healthy human individuals. Study outcomes and limitations: Expectations were that clonotype sharing among donors would be affected by sequencing depth.

This clone came up a few times. The antigen remains undetermined. With unsorted samples, genomic DNA was obtained from 100 million or so PBMCs. Every subset had its genomic DNA shared out evenly among several immunoSEQ plates. Sequencing was performed with immunoSEQ multiplex PCR; in TCRdb, only in-frame clones are kept and a portion is missing. This table has some 490,000 clones, roughly 80% appearing once. V gave up 10 bases and J gave up 3 bases, with 16 bases separating them. The CDR3 has 13 amino acids. Germline lookup yields CDR1 SNHLY and CDR2 FYNNEI. This clonotype was obtained from a woman aged 40 to 50 in good health. Some clones in this sample may be carry-over from other donors' samples. The rearrangement uses TRBV2 and TRBJ2-7, with D perhaps given as TRBD1 or TRBD2 (5 bases each). Sequencing used PBMCs. The CDR3 reads CATGNRDLYEQYF. For the CDR3, the DNA is TGTGCCACCGGGAATCGGGACCTCTACGAGCAGTACTTC.